A single sample is the source of the 4 T cell receptor beta chains below, sequenced in a study of blood T cell repertoires in COVID-19. TCRdb's table, derived via immunoSEQ multiplex PCR, lists solely in-frame clones and lacks some. The sample records around 180,000 clones, more than 75% being singletons. Sequencing input: PBMCs or T cells enriched from blood (not recorded which). These receptors came from a woman aged 50 to 60 with acute COVID-19.

This chain joins TRBV11-2 and TRBJ1-3; unclear D gene. The CDR3 has 13 residues. V was clipped by 5 bases and J by 0 bases, with 5 bases between them. CDR1 and CDR2 from the germline V gene are SGHAT and FQNNGV. CDR3 in amino acids: CASSAVSGNTIYF. The CDR3 DNA reads as TGTGCCAGCAGCGCAGTCTCTGGAAACACCATATATTTT. Full variable domain (outside the CDR3, taken from reference TRBV11-2 and TRBJ1-3): EAGVAQSPRYKIIEKRQSVAFWCNPISGHATLYWYQQILGQGPKLLIQFQNNGVVDDSQLPKDRFSAERLKGVDSTLKIQPAKLEDSAVYLCASSAVSGNTIYFGEGSWLTVV.

This chain connects TRBV5-1 to TRBJ2-1; TRBD2 matches at 8 bases. This CDR3 spans 13 amino acids. The junction had 2 bases not matched to a gene; V was cut back by 7 bases and J by 2 bases. Germline V gene sequence: CDR1 SGHRS, CDR2 YFSETQ. CDR3 residues: CASGGGPYNEQFF. As DNA, the CDR3 is TGCGCCAGCGGCGGGGGGCCCTACAATGAGCAGTTCTTC.

Turning to this clone: Being one base from a much bigger clone, this may be a read error. V gene TRBV28 combines with J gene TRBJ1-2; D not certain. CDR3 length: 11 residues. Germline values: CDR1 MDHEN, CDR2 SYDVKM. The V end lost 5 bases, the J end lost 3 bases, and 4 bases lay between the germline ends. In DNA, the CDR3 is TGTGCCAGCAGTCTCTACTATGGCTACACCTTC. Amino acid sequence: CASSLYYGYTF.

This clone came up once. The rearrangement uses TRBV5-1 and TRBJ2-2, with 8 bases fitting TRBD1. CDR1 and CDR2 from the germline V gene are SGHRS and YFSETQ. After removal of 4 bases from V and 1 base from J, the junction contained 6 bases not matched to a gene. This CDR3 comprises 16 residues. CDR3 sequence reads: CASSPDRGGNTGELFF. The CDR3 DNA follows: TGCGCCAGCAGCCCTGACAGGGGTGGGAACACCGGGGAGCTGTTTTTT.